This T cell receptor (beta chain) was sequenced in a study of spatial heterogeneity in lung cancer. Findings and caveats of the study: Blood contained ubiquitous expanded tumor TCRs more at resection than at follow-up.

Time point described: sample taken at primary tumor resection. Material for sequencing was whole RNA from tumor, nontumor lung or frozen PBMC, left unsorted. MiXCR, run by TCRdb on the 5' RACE reads, gives a single entry per CDR3 protein. The sample shows roughly 79,000 distinct CDR3 sequences, over 10% of them seen only once. On this clonotype: No antigen is known for it.

The junction had 6 bases not matched to a gene; V was cut back by 1 base and J by 2 bases. The CDR3 covers 17 residues. The germline V gene has CDR1 SGHNT and CDR2 YENEEA. The V call is TRBV11-3, the J call TRBJ2-3; 10 bases agree with TRBD2. The source was PBMCs, collected at surgery. This clonotype originated in a male donor with early-stage non-small cell lung cancer. The DNA for the CDR3 is TGTGCCAGCAGCTTAGGAACTAGCGGGGCCCCCACAGATACGCAGTATTTT. Translation gives CASSLGTSGAPTDTQYF.